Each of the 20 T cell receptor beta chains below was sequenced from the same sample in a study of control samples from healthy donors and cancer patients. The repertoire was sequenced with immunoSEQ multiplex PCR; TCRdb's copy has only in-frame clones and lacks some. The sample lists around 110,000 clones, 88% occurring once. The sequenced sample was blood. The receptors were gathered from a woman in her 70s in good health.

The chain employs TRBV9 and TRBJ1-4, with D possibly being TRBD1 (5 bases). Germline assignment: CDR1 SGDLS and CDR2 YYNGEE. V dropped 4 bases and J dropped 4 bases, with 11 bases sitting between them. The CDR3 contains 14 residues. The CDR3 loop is CASSPRQINEKLFF. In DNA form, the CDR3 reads TGTGCCAGCAGCCCCAGACAGATTAATGAAAAACTGTTTTTT.

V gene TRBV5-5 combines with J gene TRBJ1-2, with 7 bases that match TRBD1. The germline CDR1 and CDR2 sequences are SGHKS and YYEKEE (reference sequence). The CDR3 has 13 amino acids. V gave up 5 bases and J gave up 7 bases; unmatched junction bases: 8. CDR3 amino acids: CASSFSGGIGYTF. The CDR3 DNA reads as TGTGCCAGCAGTTTCTCAGGGGGGATTGGCTACACCTTC.

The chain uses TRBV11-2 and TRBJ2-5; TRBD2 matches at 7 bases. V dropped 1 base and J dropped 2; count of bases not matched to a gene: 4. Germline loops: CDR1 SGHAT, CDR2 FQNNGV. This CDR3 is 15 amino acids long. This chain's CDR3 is CASSLVPRGQETQYF. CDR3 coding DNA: TGTGCCAGCAGCTTAGTCCCGCGGGGGCAAGAGACCCAGTACTTC.

The CDR3 nucleotides read TGCGCCAGCAGCTCCCTCACAGGGGGCCTCGCCGGCTACACCTTC. It specifies CASSSLTGGLAGYTF. The chain is built from TRBV5-1 and TRBJ1-2; 9 nucleotides align to TRBD1. The trim removed 3 bases at V and 8 bases at J, leaving 11 bases unmatched. The CDR3 extends over 15 amino acids. Germline V gene lookup returns CDR1 SGHRS and CDR2 YFSETQ. Complete variable domain (other parts from reference TRBV5-1 and TRBJ1-2): KAGVTQTPRYLIKTRGQQVTLSCSPISGHRSVSWYQQTPGQGLQFLFEYFSETQRNKGNFPGRFSGRQFSNSRSEMNVSTLELGDSALYLCASSSLTGGLAGYTFGSGTRLTVV.

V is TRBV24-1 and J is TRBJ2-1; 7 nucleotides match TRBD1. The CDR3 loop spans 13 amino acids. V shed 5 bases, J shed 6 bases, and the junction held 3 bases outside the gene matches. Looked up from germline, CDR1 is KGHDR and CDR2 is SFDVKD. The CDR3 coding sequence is TGTGCCACCAGTGTCGCAGGGGGCAATGAGCAGTTCTTC. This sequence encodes CATSVAGGNEQFF.

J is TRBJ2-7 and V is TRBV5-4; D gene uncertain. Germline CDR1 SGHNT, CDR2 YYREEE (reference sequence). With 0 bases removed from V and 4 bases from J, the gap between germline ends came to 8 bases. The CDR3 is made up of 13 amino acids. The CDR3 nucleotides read TGTGCCAGCAGCTTGGGGGCGGAATACGAGCAGTACTTC. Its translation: CASSLGAEYEQYF.

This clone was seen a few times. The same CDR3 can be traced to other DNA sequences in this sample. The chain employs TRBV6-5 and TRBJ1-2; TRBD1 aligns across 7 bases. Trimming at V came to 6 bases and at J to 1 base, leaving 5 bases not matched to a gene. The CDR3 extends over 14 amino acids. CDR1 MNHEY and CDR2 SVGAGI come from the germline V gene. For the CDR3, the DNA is TGTGCCAGCAGACAGACAGGGCTTAACTATGGCTACACCTTC. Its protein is CASRQTGLNYGYTF.

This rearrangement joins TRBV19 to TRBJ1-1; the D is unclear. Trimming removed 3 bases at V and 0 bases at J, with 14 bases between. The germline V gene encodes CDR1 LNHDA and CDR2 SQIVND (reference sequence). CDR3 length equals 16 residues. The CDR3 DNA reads TGTGCCAGTAGTATGGGCCGAGAAGTTATGAACACTGAAGCTTTCTTT. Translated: CASSMGREVMNTEAFF.

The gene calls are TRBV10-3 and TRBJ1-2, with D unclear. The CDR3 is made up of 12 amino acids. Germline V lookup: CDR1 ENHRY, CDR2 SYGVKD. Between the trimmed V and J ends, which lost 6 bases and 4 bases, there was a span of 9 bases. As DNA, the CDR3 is TGTGCCATCAGGAACGACGGCTATGGCTACACCTTC. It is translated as CAIRNDGYGYTF.

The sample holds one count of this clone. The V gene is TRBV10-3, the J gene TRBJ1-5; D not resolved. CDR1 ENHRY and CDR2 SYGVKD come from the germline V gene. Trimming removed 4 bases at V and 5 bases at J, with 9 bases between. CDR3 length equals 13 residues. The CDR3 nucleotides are TGTGCCATCAGTGCCCTTGAGGATCAGCCCCAGCATTTT. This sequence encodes CAISALEDQPQHF.

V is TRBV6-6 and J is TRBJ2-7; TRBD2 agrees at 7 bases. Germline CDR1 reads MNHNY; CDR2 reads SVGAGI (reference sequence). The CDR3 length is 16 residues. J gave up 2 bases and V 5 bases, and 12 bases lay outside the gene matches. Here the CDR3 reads CASSKTPGGYPYEQYF. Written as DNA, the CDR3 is TGTGCCAGCAGTAAGACTCCCGGGGGGTATCCCTACGAGCAGTACTTC.

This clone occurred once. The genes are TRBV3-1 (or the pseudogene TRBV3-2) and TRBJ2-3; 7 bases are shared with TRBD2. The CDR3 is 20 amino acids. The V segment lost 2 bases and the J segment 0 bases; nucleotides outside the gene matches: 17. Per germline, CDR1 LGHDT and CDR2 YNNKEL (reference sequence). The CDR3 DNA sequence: TGTGCCAGCAGCCAACGTCCTCTGGCGGGGGACCCCCTTAGCACAGATACGCAGTATTTT. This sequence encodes CASSQRPLAGDPLSTDTQYF.

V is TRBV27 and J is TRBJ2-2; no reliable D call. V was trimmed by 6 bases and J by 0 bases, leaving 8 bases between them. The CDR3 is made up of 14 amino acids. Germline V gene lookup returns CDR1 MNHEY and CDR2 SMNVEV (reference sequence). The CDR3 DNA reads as TGTGCCAGCAGGTTTAATTCGAACACCGGGGAGCTGTTTTTT. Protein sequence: CASRFNSNTGELFF.

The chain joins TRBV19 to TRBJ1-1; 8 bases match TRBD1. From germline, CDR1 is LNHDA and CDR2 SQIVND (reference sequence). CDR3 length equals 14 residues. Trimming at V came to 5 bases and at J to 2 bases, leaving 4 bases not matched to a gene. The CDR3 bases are TGTGCCAGTAGTGCGGACAGGGTAAACACTGAAGCTTTCTTT. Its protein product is CASSADRVNTEAFF. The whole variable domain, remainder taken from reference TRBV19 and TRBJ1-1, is DGGITQSPKYLFRKEGQNVTLSCEQNLNHDAMYWYRQDPGQGLRLIYYSQIVNDFQKGDIAEGYSVSREKKESFPLTVTSAQKNPTAFYLCASSADRVNTEAFFGQGTRLTVV.

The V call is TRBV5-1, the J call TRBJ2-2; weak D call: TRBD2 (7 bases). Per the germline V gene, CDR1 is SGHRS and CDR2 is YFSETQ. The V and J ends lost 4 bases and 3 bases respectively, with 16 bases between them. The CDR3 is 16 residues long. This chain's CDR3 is CASSGTTGTHTGELFF. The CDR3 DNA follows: TGCGCCAGCAGCGGGACTACAGGGACTCACACCGGGGAGCTGTTTTTT.

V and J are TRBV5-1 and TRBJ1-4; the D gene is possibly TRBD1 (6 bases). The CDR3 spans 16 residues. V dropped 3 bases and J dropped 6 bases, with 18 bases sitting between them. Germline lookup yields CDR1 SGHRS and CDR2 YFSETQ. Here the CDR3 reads CASSWGPLSGDEKLFF. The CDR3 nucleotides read TGCGCCAGCAGCTGGGGGCCGCTATCCGGGGATGAAAAACTGTTTTTT. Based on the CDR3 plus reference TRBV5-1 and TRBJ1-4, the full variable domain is KAGVTQTPRYLIKTRGQQVTLSCSPISGHRSVSWYQQTPGQGLQFLFEYFSETQRNKGNFPGRFSGRQFSNSRSEMNVSTLELGDSALYLCASSWGPLSGDEKLFFGSGTQLSVL.

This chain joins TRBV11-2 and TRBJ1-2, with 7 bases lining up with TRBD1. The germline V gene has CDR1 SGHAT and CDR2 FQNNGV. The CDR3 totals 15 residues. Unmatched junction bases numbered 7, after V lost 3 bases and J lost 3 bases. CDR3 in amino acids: CASSFWGQGDYGYTF. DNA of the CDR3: TGTGCCAGCAGCTTCTGGGGCCAGGGGGACTATGGCTACACCTTC.

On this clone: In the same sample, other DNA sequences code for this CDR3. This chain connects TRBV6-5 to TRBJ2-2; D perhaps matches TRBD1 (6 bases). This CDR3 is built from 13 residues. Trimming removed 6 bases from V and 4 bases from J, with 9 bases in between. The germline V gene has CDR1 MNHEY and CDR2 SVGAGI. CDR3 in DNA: TGTGCCAGCAGGCAGGGGACCACCGGGGAGCTGTTTTTT. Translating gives CASRQGTTGELFF.

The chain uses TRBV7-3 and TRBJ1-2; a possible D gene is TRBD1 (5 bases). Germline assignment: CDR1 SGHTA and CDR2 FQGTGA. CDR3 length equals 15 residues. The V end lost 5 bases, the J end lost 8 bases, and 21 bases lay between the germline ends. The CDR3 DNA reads TGTGCCAGCAGCCCCCGCGGGGGGGGAGATGGAGGCTACACCTTC. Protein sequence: CASSPRGGGDGGYTF.

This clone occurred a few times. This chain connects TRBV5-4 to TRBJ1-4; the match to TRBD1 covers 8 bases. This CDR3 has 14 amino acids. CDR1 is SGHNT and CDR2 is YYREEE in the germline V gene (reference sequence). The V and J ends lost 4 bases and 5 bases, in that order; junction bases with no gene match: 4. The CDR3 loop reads CASSGAGGNEKLFF. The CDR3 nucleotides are TGTGCCAGCAGCGGGGCAGGGGGCAATGAAAAACTGTTTTTT.